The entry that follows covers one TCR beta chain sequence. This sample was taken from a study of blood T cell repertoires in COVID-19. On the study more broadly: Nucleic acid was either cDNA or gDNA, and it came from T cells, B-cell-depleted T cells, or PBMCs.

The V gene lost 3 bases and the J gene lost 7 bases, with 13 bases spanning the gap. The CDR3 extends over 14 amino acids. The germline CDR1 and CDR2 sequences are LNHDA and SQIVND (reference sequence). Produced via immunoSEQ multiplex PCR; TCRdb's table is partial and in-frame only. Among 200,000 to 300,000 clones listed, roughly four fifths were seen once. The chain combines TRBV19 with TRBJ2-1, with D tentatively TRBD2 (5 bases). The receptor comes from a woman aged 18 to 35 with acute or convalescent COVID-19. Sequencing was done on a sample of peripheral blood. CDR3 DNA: TGTGCCAGTAGTATGGGCGGGCTCCTAAATGAGCAGTTCTTC. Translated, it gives CASSMGGLLNEQFF.